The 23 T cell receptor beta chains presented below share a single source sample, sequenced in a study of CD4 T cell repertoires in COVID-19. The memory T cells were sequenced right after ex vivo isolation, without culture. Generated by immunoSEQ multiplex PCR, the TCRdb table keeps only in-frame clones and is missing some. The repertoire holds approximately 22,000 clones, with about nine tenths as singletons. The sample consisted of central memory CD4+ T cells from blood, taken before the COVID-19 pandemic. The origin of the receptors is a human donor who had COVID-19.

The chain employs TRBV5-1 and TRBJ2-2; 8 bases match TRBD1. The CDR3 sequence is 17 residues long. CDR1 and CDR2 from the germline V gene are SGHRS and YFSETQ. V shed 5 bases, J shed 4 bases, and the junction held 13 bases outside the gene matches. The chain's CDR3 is CASSLNTGTGLTGELFF. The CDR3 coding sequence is TGCGCCAGCAGTCTCAACACCGGGACAGGACTCACCGGGGAGCTGTTTTTT.

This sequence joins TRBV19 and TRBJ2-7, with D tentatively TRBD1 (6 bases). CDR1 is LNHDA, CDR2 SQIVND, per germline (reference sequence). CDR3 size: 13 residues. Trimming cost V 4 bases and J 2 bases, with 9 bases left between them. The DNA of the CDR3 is TGTGCCAGTAGTACTGGACAGACCTACGAGCAGTACTTC. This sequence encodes CASSTGQTYEQYF.

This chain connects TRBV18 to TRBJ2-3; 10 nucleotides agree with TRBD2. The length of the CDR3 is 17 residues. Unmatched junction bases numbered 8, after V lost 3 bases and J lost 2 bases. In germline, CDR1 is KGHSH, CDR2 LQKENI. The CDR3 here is CASSPFVAGGATDTQYF. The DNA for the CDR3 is TGTGCCAGCTCACCTTTTGTAGCGGGGGGCGCCACAGATACGCAGTATTTT. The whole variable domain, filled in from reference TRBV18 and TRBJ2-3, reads NAGVMQNPRHLVRRRGQEARLRCSPMKGHSHVYWYRQLPEEGLKFMVYLQKENIIDESGMPKERFSAEFPKEGPSILRIQQVVRGDSAAYFCASSPFVAGGATDTQYFGPGTRLTVL.

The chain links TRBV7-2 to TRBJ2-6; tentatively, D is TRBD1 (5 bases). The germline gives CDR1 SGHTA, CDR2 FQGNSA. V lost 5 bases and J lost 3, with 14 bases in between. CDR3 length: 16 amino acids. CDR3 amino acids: CASSLPRRGGANVLTF. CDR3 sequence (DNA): TGTGCCAGCAGCCTCCCTCGTAGGGGTGGGGCCAACGTCCTGACTTTC.

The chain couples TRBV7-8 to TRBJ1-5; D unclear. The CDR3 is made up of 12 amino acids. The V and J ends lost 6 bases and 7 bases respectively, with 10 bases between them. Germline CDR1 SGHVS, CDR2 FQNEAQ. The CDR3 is CASSLEIQPQHF. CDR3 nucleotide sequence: TGTGCCAGCAGTCTGGAGATCCAGCCCCAGCATTTT.

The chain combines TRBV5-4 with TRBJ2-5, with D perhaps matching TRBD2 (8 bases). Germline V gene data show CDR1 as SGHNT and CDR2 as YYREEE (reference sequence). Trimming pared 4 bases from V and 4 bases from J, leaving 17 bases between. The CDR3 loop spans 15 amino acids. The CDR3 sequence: CASSRQGLVIETQYF. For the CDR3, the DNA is TGTGCCAGCAGCCGACAGGGACTAGTTATAGAGACCCAGTACTTC. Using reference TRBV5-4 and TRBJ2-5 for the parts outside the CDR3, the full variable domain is ETGVTQSPTHLIKTRGQQVTLRCSSQSGHNTVSWYQQALGQGPQFIFQYYREEENGRGNFPPRFSGLQFPNYSSELNVNALELDDSALYLCASSRQGLVIETQYFGPGTRLLVL.

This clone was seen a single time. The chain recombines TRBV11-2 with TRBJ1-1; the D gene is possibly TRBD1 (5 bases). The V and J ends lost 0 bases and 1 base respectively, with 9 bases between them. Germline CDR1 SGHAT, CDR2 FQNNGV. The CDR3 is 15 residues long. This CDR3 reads CASSLDTGENTEAFF. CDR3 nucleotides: TGTGCCAGCAGCTTAGACACAGGCGAGAACACTGAAGCTTTCTTT.

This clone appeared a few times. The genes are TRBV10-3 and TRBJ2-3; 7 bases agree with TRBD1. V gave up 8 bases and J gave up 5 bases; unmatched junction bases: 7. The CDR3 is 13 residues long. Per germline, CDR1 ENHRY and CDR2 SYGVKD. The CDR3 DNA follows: TGTGCCATCGGGACAGATTTAGGAGATACGCAGTATTTT. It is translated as CAIGTDLGDTQYF.

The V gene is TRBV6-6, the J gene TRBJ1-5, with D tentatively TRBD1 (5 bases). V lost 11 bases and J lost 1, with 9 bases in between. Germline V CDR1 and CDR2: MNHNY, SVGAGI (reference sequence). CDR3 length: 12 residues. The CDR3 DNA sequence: TGTGCCGGGGGGGTAAGCAATCAGCCCCAGCATTTT. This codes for CAGGVSNQPQHF.

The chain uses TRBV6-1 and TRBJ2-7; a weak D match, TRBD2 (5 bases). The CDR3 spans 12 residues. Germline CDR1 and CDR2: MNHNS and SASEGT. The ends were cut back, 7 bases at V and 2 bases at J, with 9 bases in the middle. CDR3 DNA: TGTGCCAGCAATCGGGGAGCCTACGAGCAGTACTTC. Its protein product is CASNRGAYEQYF.

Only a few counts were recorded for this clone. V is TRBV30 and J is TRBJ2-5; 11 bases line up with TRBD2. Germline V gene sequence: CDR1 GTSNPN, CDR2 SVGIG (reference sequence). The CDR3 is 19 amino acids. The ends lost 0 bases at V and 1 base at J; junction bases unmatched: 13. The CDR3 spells CAWSVLAGGTFRSQETQYF. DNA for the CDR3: TGTGCCTGGAGTGTCCTAGCGGGAGGTACATTCAGGTCCCAAGAGACCCAGTACTTC. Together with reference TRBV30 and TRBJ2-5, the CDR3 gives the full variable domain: SQTIHQWPATLVQPVGSPLSLECTVEGTSNPNLYWYRQAAGRGLQLLFYSVGIGQISSEVPQNLSASRPQDRQFILSSKKLLLSDSGFYLCAWSVLAGGTFRSQETQYFGPGTRLLVL.

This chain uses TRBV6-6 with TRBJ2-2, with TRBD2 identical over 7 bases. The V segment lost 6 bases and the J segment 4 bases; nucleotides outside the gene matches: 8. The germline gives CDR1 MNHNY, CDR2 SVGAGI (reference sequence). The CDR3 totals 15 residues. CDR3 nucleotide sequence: TGTGCCAGCAGCCACACTAGCGTTAGCACCGGGGAGCTGTTTTTT. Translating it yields CASSHTSVSTGELFF.

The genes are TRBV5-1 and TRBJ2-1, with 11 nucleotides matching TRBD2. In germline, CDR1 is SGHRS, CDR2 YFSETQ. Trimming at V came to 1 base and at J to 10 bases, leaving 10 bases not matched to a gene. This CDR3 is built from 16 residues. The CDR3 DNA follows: TGCGCCAGCAGCTTGCAGGGGCTAGCGGGAGGTTTAGAGCAGTTCTTC. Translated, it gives CASSLQGLAGGLEQFF.

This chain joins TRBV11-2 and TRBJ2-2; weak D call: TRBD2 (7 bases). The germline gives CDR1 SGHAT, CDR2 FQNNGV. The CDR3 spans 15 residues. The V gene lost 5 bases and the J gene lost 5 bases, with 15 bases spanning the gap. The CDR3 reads CASSNRGAGTGELFF. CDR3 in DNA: TGTGCCAGCAGCAATCGGGGGGCGGGTACCGGGGAGCTGTTTTTT.

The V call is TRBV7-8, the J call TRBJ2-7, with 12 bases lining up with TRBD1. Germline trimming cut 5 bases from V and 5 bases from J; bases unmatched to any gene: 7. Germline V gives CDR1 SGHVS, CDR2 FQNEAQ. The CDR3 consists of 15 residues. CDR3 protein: CASSLSGQGAHEQYF. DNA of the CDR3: TGTGCCAGCAGCCTCTCGGGACAGGGGGCTCACGAGCAGTACTTC.

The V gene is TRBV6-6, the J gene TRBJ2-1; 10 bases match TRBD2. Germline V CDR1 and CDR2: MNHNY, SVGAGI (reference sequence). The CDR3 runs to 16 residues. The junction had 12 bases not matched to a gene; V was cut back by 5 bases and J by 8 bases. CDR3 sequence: CASSALAGALGYEQFF. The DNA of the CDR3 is TGTGCCAGCAGTGCCCTAGCGGGGGCCCTTGGCTATGAGCAGTTCTTC.

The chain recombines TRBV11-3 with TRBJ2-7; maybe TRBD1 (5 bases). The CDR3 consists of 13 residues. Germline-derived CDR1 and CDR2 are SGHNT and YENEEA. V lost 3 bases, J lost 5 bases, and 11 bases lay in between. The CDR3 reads CASSLTELHEQYF. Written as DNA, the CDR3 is TGTGCCAGCAGCTTGACAGAGCTGCACGAGCAGTACTTC.

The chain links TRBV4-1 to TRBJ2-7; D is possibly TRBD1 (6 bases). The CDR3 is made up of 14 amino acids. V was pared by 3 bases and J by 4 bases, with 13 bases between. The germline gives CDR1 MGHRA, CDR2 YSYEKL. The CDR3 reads CASSQPTRGYEQYF. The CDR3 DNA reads TGCGCCAGCAGCCAGCCCACTAGGGGGTACGAGCAGTACTTC.

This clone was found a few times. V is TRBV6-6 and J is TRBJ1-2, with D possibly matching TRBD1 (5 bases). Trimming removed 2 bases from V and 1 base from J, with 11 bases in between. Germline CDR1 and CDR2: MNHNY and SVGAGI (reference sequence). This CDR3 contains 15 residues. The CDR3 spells CASSYQIQVNYGYTF. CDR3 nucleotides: TGTGCCAGCAGTTACCAGATACAGGTTAACTATGGCTACACCTTC.

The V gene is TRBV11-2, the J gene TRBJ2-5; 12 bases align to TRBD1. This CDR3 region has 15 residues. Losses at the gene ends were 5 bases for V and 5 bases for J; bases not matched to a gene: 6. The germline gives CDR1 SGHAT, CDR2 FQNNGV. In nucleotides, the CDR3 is TGTGCCAGCAGCCCCGGGGACAGGGGGCTTGAGACCCAGTACTTC. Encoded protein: CASSPGDRGLETQYF.

CDR3: CASSPGQPNQPQHF. The CDR3 DNA reads as TGTGCCAGCTCACCGGGACAACCCAATCAGCCCCAGCATTTT. This chain joins TRBV18 and TRBJ1-5, with D possibly matching TRBD1 (6 bases). This CDR3 region has 14 residues. The V end was cut by 3 bases, the J end by 3 bases, with 9 bases between. Germline V lookup: CDR1 KGHSH, CDR2 LQKENI.

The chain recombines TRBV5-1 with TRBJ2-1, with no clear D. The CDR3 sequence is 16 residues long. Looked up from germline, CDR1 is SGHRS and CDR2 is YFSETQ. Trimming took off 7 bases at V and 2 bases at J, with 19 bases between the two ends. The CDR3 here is CASARFHSDTYNEQFF. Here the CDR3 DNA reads TGCGCCAGCGCTAGGTTTCACTCCGATACCTACAATGAGCAGTTCTTC.

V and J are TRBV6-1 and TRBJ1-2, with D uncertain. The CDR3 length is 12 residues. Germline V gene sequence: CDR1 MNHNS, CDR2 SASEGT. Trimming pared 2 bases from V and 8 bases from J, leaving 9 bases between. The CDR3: CASSERLAGYTF. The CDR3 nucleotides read TGTGCCAGCAGTGAAAGGCTAGCGGGCTACACCTTC.